The rows below give T cell receptor beta chains drawn from one sample of a study of blood T cell repertoires in COVID-19. Clones were sequenced by immunoSEQ multiplex PCR, and TCRdb holds only the in-frame ones, with some missing. The sample holds over 50,000 clones, 87% seen once. Source material: peripheral blood. These receptors were collected from a man aged 45-60 years with active COVID-19. The CDR3 runs from the conserved cysteine through the conserved F or W. Each record gives: clone size, D gene, V gene, J gene, CDR3 protein, CDR3 DNA. The D gene is left open where the match is weak. The size entry is marked missing in some rows and otherwise reads once, few, many or a size class.

NA	NA	TRBV23-1	TRBJ1-3	CASSQLVQRSSGNTIYF	TGCGCCAGCAGTCAATTGGTGCAACGGAGCTCTGGAAACACCATATATTTT
once	NA	TRBV6-2/TRBV6-3	TRBJ2-5	CATSKAAARPGTQYF	TGTGCCACCAGCAAGGCGGCAGCCCGGCCTGGGACCCAGTACTTC
NA	NA	TRBV10-3	TRBJ1-1	CAIWGGYTEAFF	TGTGCCATCTGGGGCGGATACACTGAAGCTTTCTTT
NA	NA	TRBV15	TRBJ2-5	CATRRGTEGTQYF	TGTGCCACCAGACGGGGGACGGAGGGGACCCAGTACTTC
NA	NA	TRBV6-2/TRBV6-3	TRBJ1-5	CASSYSLDRPYSNQPQHF	TGTGCCAGCAGTTACAGTTTGGACAGACCTTATAGCAATCAGCCCCAGCATTTT
NA	TRBD2	TRBV5-4	TRBJ2-5	CASSLAPGGGETQYF	TGTGCCAGCAGCTTGGCTCCGGGGGGGGGAGAGACCCAGTACTTC
few	NA	TRBV6-5	TRBJ1-1	CASTRGQGEAFF	TGTGCCAGCACGCGCGGCCAAGGTGAAGCTTTCTTT
NA	NA	TRBV19	TRBJ1-2	CASSMRRANYGYTF	TGTGCCAGTAGTATGCGCAGGGCTAACTATGGCTACACCTTC
NA	NA	TRBV7-2	TRBJ2-7	CASSSGSGAYEQYF	TGTGCCAGCAGCTCCGGGTCGGGGGCCTACGAGCAGTACTTC
NA	NA	TRBV19	TRBJ2-3	CASRTYPDGTDTQYF	TGTGCCAGTAGGACATATCCGGATGGCACAGATACGCAGTATTTT
once	NA	TRBV6-1	TRBJ2-3	CASSEQAVDTQYF	TGTGCCAGCAGTGAACAAGCGGTGGATACGCAGTATTTT
NA	TRBD1	TRBV28	TRBJ1-2	CASRQGGSNYGYTF	TGTGCCAGCAGGCAGGGGGGTAGTAACTATGGCTACACCTTC
NA	TRBD2	TRBV28	TRBJ2-7	CASIRGAGGTIYEQYF	TGTGCCAGCATTCGGGGAGCGGGGGGGACAATTTACGAGCAGTACTTC
NA	NA	TRBV7-2	TRBJ2-7	CASSQQGGSYEQYF	TGTGCCAGCAGCCAACAGGGTGGGAGCTACGAGCAGTACTTC
NA	NA	TRBV6-2/TRBV6-3	TRBJ1-5	CASSPPERGMDNQPQHF	TGTGCCAGCAGTCCCCCAGAGCGAGGGATGGACAATCAGCCCCAGCATTTT
NA	NA	TRBV28	TRBJ2-5	CASSLAGPGETQYF	TGTGCCAGCAGTTTAGCGGGCCCCGGGGAGACCCAGTACTTC
NA	TRBD2	TRBV24-1	TRBJ2-3	CATSDLSGRTDTQYF	TGTGCCACCAGTGATTTGAGCGGGAGGACAGATACGCAGTATTTT
NA	NA	TRBV9	TRBJ1-5	CASSKAAGNQPQHF	TGTGCCAGCAGCAAGGCGGCAGGCAATCAGCCCCAGCATTTT
NA	NA	TRBV5-1	TRBJ1-1	CASSQHSNPEAFF	TGCGCCAGCAGCCAGCACAGCAACCCTGAAGCTTTCTTT
NA	TRBD2	TRBV27	TRBJ2-5	CASSTGLAGEETQYF	TGTGCCAGCAGTACGGGACTAGCGGGAGAAGAGACCCAGTACTTC
NA	TRBD2	TRBV7-2	TRBJ2-7	CASSSQGAGGPYEQYF	TGTGCCAGCAGCTCCCAGGGAGCGGGAGGGCCCTACGAGCAGTACTTC
NA	TRBD2	TRBV6-1	TRBJ2-5	CASSGPPLAGGKETQYF	TGTGCCAGCAGTGGACCACCATTAGCGGGGGGGAAAGAGACCCAGTACTTC
NA	TRBD1	TRBV5-1	TRBJ2-7	CASRPERDSIYEQYF	TGCGCCAGCAGACCAGAACGGGACAGCATCTACGAGCAGTACTTC
once	NA	TRBV28	TRBJ2-1	CASSPTAGGHNEQFF	TGTGCCAGCAGTCCTACCGCGGGTGGGCACAATGAGCAGTTCTTC
few	TRBD1	TRBV25-1	TRBJ1-5	CASSEYVTGASDQPQHF	TGTGCCAGCAGTGAATATGTTACAGGGGCCTCAGATCAGCCCCAGCATTTT
NA	NA	TRBV27	TRBJ1-1	CASSSEDMRNTEAFF	TGTGCCAGCAGTTCCGAGGACATGAGGAACACTGAAGCTTTCTTT
NA	NA	TRBV7-2	TRBJ2-7	CASSLGSGYEQYF	TGTGCCAGCAGCTTAGGGTCGGGTTACGAGCAGTACTTC
NA	TRBD2	TRBV15	TRBJ2-1	CAAGRGYNEQFF	TGTGCCGCGGGGAGGGGTTACAATGAGCAGTTCTTC
NA	NA	TRBV24-1	TRBJ2-2	CATSDPGANTGELFF	TGTGCCACCAGTGACCCAGGCGCGAACACCGGGGAGCTGTTTTTT
NA	NA	TRBV7-8	TRBJ1-1	CASSETGDEAFF	TGTGCCAGCAGCGAAACGGGAGATGAAGCTTTCTTT
NA	TRBD2	TRBV6-2/TRBV6-3	TRBJ2-3	CASSYGAGARPDTQYF	TGTGCCAGCAGTTACGGGGCGGGAGCCCGTCCAGATACGCAGTATTTT
NA	NA	TRBV11-1	TRBJ2-5	CASDSGVGPLRRTQYF	TGTGCCAGCGATAGCGGAGTAGGGCCCCTTCGGCGGACCCAGTACTTC
NA	NA	TRBV4-3	TRBJ1-2	CASSQEGGAIYGYTF	TGCGCCAGCAGCCAAGAAGGGGGAGCGATCTATGGCTACACCTTC
NA	NA	TRBV5-4	TRBJ2-1	CASSLGGASSYNEQFF	TGTGCCAGCAGCCTGGGAGGCGCAAGCTCCTACAATGAGCAGTTCTTC
once	NA	TRBV3-1/TRBV3-2	TRBJ1-1	CASKRGEGTEAFF	TGTGCCAGCAAGAGGGGGGAGGGCACTGAAGCTTTCTTT
NA	TRBD2	TRBV7-8	TRBJ2-3	CASSLVPPLAGDTQYF	TGTGCCAGCAGCTTAGTACCACCACTAGCGGGAGATACGCAGTATTTT
NA	NA	TRBV6-5	TRBJ2-6	CASSPGYSGANVLTF	TGTGCCAGCAGTCCCGGTTACTCTGGGGCCAACGTCCTGACTTTC
once	NA	TRBV6-5	TRBJ2-1	CASSYSRAGSYNEQFF	TGTGCCAGCAGTTACTCACGGGCGGGCTCCTACAATGAGCAGTTCTTC
NA	TRBD1	TRBV19	TRBJ1-6	CASTTGQGYSPLHF	TGTGCCAGTACAACGGGACAGGGATATTCACCCCTCCACTTT
NA	NA	TRBV6-2/TRBV6-3	TRBJ1-1	CASSYSPAENTEAFF	TGTGCCAGCAGTTACTCACCGGCGGAGAACACTGAAGCTTTCTTT
NA	TRBD1	TRBV6-5	TRBJ1-2	CASNVDRGLDGYTF	TGTGCCAGCAACGTTGACAGGGGGCTGGATGGCTACACCTTC
NA	TRBD1	TRBV7-2	TRBJ2-6	CASSWDRDSGANVLTF	TGTGCCAGCAGCTGGGACAGGGACTCTGGGGCCAACGTCCTGACTTTC
NA	NA	TRBV7-2	TRBJ2-5	CASSLGRGETQYF	TGTGCCAGCAGCTTAGGTCGAGGAGAGACCCAGTACTTC
NA	NA	TRBV21-1	TRBJ2-1	CASSRRLAASDEQFF	TGTGCCAGCAGCCGCAGACTAGCAGCGTCGGATGAGCAGTTCTTC
NA	TRBD1	TRBV5-4	TRBJ1-1	CASSWDRGTEAFF	TGTGCCAGCAGCTGGGACAGGGGAACTGAAGCTTTCTTT
NA	TRBD1	TRBV28	TRBJ2-7	CASSPRTGGNYEQYF	TGTGCCAGCAGTCCGAGGACAGGGGGCAACTACGAGCAGTACTTC
NA	NA	TRBV28	TRBJ2-1	CASSLSGVAYNEQFF	TGTGCCAGCAGTTTATCCGGGGTAGCCTACAATGAGCAGTTCTTC
NA	NA	TRBV7-9	TRBJ1-1	CASSLSHKAGAFF	TGTGCCAGCAGCTTAAGCCACAAGGCGGGAGCTTTCTTT